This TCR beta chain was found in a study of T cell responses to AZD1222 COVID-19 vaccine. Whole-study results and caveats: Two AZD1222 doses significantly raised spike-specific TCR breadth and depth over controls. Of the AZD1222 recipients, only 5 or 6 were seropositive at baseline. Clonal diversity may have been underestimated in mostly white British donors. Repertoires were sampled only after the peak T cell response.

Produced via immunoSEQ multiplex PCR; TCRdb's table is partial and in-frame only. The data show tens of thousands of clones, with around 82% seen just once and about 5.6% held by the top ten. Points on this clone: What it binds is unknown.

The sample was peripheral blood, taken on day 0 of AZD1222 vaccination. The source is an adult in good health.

Here the CDR3 reads CASSQKGGGTGELFF. CDR3 coding DNA: TGCGCCAGCAGCCAAAAAGGAGGGGGAACCGGGGAGCTGTTTTTT. The chain is built from TRBV4-1 and TRBJ2-2; D assignment may be TRBD1 or TRBD2 (6 bases each). Trimming removed 2 bases from V and 5 bases from J, with 12 bases in between. The germline gives CDR1 MGHRA, CDR2 YSYEKL. The CDR3 extends over 15 amino acids.